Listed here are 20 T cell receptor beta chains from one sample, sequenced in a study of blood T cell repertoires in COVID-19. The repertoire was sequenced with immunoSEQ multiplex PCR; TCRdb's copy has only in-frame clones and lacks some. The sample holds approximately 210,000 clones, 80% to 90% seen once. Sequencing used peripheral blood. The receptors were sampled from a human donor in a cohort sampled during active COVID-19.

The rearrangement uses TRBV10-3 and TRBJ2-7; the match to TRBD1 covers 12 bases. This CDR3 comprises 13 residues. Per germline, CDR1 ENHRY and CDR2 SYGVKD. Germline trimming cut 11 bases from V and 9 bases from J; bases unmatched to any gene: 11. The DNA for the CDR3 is TGTGCCGGGAAGGGACAGGGGGCTGAGGTGCAGTACTTC. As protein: CAGKGQGAEVQYF.

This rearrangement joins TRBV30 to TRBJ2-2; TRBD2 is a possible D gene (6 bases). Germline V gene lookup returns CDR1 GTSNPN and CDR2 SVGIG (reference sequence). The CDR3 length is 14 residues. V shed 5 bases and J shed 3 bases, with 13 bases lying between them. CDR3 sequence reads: CAWSSGTYTGELFF. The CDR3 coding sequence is TGTGCCTGGTCCTCCGGGACTTACACCGGGGAGCTGTTTTTT.

In DNA, the CDR3 is TGTGCCAGCAGCCTCGACAGGGGGTCTACAATTAATGAGCAGTTCTTC. This translates into CASSLDRGSTINEQFF. The V call is TRBV7-2, the J call TRBJ2-1; 9 nucleotides line up with TRBD1. V gave up 5 bases and J gave up 7 bases; unmatched junction bases: 12. Germline V gives CDR1 SGHTA, CDR2 FQGNSA. There are 16 residues in the CDR3.

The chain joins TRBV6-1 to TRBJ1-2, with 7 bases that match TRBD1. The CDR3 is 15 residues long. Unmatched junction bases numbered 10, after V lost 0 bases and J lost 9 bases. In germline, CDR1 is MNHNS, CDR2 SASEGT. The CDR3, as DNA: TGTGCCAGCAGTGAAGCCACGTCAGGGGGTGATCGCTACACCTTC. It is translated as CASSEATSGGDRYTF.

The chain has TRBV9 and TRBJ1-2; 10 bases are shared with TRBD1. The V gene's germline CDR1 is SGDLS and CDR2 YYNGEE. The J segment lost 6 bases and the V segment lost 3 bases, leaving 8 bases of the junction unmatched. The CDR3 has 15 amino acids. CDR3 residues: CASSGDRGPYNGYTF. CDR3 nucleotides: TGTGCCAGCAGCGGGGACAGGGGACCTTATAATGGCTACACCTTC.

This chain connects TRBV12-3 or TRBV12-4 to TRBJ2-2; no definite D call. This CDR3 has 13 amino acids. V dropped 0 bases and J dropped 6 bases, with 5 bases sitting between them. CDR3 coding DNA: TGTGCCAGCAGTTTAGCCCTCCCCGGGGAGCTGTTTTTT. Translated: CASSLALPGELFF.

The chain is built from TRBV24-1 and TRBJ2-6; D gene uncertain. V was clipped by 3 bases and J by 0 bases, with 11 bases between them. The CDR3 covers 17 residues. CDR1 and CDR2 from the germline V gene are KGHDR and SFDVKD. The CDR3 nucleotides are TGTGCCACCAGTGATCGAACAGTTAGCTCTGGGGCCAACGTCCTGACTTTC. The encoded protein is CATSDRTVSSGANVLTF.

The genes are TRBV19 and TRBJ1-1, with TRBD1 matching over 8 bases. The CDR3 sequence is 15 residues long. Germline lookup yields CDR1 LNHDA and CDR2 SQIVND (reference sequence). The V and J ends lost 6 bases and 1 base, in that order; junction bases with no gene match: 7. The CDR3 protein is CASSLTGGGNTEAFF. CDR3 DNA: TGTGCCAGTAGCCTAACAGGGGGGGGGAACACTGAAGCTTTCTTT.

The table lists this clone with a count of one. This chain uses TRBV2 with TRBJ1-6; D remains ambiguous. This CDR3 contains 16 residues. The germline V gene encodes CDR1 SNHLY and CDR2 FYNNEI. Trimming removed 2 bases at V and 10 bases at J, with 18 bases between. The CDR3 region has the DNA TGTGCCAGCAGTGAACTCCTCCTGGCTACGGGATCACCCCTCCACTTT. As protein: CASSELLLATGSPLHF.

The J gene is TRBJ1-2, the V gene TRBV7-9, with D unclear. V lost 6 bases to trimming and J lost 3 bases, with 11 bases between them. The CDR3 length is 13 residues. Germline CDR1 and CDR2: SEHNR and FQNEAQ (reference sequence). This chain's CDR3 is CASSTTEDYGYTF. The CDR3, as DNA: TGTGCCAGCAGTACCACAGAAGACTATGGCTACACCTTC.

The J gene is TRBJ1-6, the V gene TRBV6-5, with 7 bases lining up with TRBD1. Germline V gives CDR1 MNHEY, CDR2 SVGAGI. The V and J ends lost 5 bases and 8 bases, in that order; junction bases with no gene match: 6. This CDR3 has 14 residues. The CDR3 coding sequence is TGTGCCAGCAGTACTGGACAGGCCCATTCACCCCTCCACTTT. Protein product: CASSTGQAHSPLHF.

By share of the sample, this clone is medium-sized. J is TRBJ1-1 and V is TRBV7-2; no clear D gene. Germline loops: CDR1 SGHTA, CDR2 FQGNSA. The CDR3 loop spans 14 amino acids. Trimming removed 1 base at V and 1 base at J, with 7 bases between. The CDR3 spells CASSLVYRNTEAFF. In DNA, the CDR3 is TGTGCCAGCAGCTTAGTCTATCGGAACACTGAAGCTTTCTTT. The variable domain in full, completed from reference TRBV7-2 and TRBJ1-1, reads GAGVSQSPSNKVTEKGKDVELRCDPISGHTALYWYRQSLGQGLEFLIYFQGNSAPDKSGLPSDRFSAERTGGSVSTLTIQRTQQEDSAVYLCASSLVYRNTEAFFGQGTRLTVV.

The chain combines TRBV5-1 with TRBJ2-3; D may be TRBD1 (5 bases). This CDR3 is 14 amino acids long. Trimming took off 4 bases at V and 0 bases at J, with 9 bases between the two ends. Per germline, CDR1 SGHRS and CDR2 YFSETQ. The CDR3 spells CASSRRTSTDTQYF. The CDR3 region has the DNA TGCGCCAGCAGCAGACGGACAAGCACAGATACGCAGTATTTT. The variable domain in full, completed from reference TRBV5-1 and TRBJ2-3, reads KAGVTQTPRYLIKTRGQQVTLSCSPISGHRSVSWYQQTPGQGLQFLFEYFSETQRNKGNFPGRFSGRQFSNSRSEMNVSTLELGDSALYLCASSRRTSTDTQYFGPGTRLTVL.

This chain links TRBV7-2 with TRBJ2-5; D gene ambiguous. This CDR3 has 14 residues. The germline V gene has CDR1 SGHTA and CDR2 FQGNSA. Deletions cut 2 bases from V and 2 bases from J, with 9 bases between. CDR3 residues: CASSLQLRQETQYF. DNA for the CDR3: TGTGCCAGCAGCTTACAGCTGAGGCAAGAGACCCAGTACTTC.

The CDR3 sequence: CATSRLGGGLRTEAFF. CDR3 nucleotides: TGTGCCACCAGCAGACTCGGCGGGGGTTTGCGCACTGAAGCTTTCTTT. The chain combines TRBV15 with TRBJ1-1, with a possible D match to TRBD1 (5 bases). The CDR3 consists of 16 residues. Deletions cut 2 bases from V and 4 bases from J, with 17 bases between. CDR1 and CDR2 from the germline V gene are LNHNV and YYDKDF (reference sequence).

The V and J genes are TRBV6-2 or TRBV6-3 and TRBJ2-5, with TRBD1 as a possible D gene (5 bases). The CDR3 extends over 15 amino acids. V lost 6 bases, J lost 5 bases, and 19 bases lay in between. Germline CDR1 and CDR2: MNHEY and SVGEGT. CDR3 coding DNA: TGTGCCAGCAGCCATAGAACTGACAGTGCCGAGACCCAGTACTTC. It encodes CASSHRTDSAETQYF.

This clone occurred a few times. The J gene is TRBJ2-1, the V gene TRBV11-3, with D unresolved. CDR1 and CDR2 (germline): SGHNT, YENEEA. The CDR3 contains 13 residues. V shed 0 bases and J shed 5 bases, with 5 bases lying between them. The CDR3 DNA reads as TGTGCCAGCAGCTTAGACCCCGACAATGAGCAGTTCTTC. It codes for CASSLDPDNEQFF.

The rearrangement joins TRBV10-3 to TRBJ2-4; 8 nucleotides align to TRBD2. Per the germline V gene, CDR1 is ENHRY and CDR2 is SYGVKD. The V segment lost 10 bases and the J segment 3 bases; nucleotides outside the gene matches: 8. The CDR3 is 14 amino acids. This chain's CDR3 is CATSAGEGKNIQYF. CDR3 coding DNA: TGTGCCACATCAGCGGGAGAGGGCAAAAACATTCAGTACTTC.

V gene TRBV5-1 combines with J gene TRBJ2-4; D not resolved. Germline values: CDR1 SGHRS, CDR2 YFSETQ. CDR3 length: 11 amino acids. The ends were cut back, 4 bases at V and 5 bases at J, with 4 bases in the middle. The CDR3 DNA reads TGCGCCAGCAGCAGCGAAAACATTCAGTACTTC. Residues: CASSSENIQYF.

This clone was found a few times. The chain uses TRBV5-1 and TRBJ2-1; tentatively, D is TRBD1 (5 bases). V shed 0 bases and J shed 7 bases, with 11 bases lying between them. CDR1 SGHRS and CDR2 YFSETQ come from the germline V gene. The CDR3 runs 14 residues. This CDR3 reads CASSLVAGSNEQFF. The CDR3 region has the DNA TGCGCCAGCAGCTTGGTAGCAGGGTCTAATGAGCAGTTCTTC.